This T cell receptor (beta chain) originates from a study of blood T cell repertoires in COVID-19 (dated by TCRdb to the early 2020s). Some background on the complete study: Samples from collaborators originated in the United States, Italy and Spain and spanned both the acute and convalescent phases of COVID-19. HLA class I and class II types, where available, came from metadata supplied by the sample provider rather than from assay-based typing. Samples were obtained from the ongoing ImmuneRACE study (first 160 participants) and from 950 to 1,500 subjects provided by 6 global collaborators. The repertoires were made available in a free public database intended to serve as a resource for research on the immune response to SARS-CoV-2. The material from the prospective study consisted of cDNA or gDNA derived from T cells, B-cell-depleted T cells, or PBMCs. Sample metadata almost always included a de-identified subject ID, COVID-19 status, age in years and sex. The dataset comprised deeply sampled blood TCRbeta repertoires from subjects exposed to, actively infected with, or recovered from COVID-19. The paper as a whole reports these results and caveats: The amount of clinical and demographic metadata varied by source and participant and was provided uncurated.

TCRbeta CDR3 regions were amplified from genomic DNA by means of the immunoSEQ Assay, a bias-controlled multiplex PCR. The study's own analysis went as follows. Within the assay, amplification of reference gene primers was used to estimate how many nucleated cells each sample contained. Sequence reads were collapsed and filtered to measure the absolute abundance of every unique TCRbeta CDR3 rearrangement. For each sample, productive Simpson clonality was calculated as the square root of Simpson's diversity index across productive rearrangements. TCRdb obtained this table from immuneACCESS and retained in-frame rearrangements with V and J assigned. These tables miss some clones; where compared with another copy, unresolved V genes account for less than half of the shortfall, and the remainder is unexplained. V and J calls and clone size come straight from that table; D and trimming were deduced from the DNA. In all, the sample holds around 130,000 clones, and 80% to 85% of those were seen once. Around 8% of the sample belongs to the ten largest clones.

A word on this clone: There is no known antigen for this receptor. No base quality values were provided; no much bigger clone lies one nucleotide off.

CDR1 and CDR2, per the germline V gene (reference sequence), are LNHDA and SQIVND. Its CDR3 holds 17 amino acids, cysteine through phenylalanine. Only the CDR3 part of the read is kept: 51 bases, read in frame from the first base. Trimming takes 1 base off V and 6 bases off J; junction bases not matched to a gene: 10. The collaborating institutions used their own protocols to collect whole blood in K2EDTA tubes. For TCRbeta analysis, collaborators shipped samples as frozen whole blood, isolated PBMCs, or DNA extracted from either of those sample types. The chain joins TRBV19 to TRBJ2-1, with 9 bases matching TRBD2. The sample was peripheral blood. The sequence was obtained from a human donor in a cohort sampled during active COVID-19. In nucleotides, the sequence is TGTGCCAGTAGTATAGCCCTCGGACTAGCGACTCGCAATGAGCAGTTCTTC. This yields the protein CASSIALGLATRNEQFF. The reference TRBV19 and TRBJ2-1 proteins fill in what lies around the CDR3, so the full variable domain reads DGGITQSPKYLFRKEGQNVTLSCEQNLNHDAMYWYRQDPGQGLRLIYYSQIVNDFQKGDIAEGYSVSREKKESFPLTVTSAQKNPTAFYLCASSIALGLATRNEQFFGPGTRLTVL.